The clone carrying this T cell receptor (beta chain) was detected ten times or more. This sample was included in a study of T cells in Graves' hyperthyroidism and ophthalmopathy. Authors of the study amplified TCR beta CDR3 regions from RNA transcripts. The HTBI primer set was used in a first-round RT-PCR of the TCR CDR3. TCRdb re-analysed the multiplex PCR reads in MiXCR, keeping a single row per CDR3 protein. The table shows about 300,000 distinct CDR3 sequences, with roughly a fifth occurring only once. Germline values: CDR1 SGHRS, CDR2 YFSETQ. J gave up 6 bases and V 4 bases, and 4 bases lay outside the gene matches. The CDR3 totals 14 residues. PBMCs were sourced from 9 to 10 ml fresh peripheral blood.

This chain links TRBV5-1 with TRBJ2-1, with TRBD2 matching over 10 bases. The receptor's source is a man aged 45-65 years with Graves' ophthalmopathy. The sequencing sample was made of blood. The CDR3 region is CASSGLAGVNEQFF. CDR3 nucleotide sequence: TGCGCCAGCAGCGGGCTAGCGGGAGTCAATGAGCAGTTCTTC.